The clone carrying this T cell receptor beta chain was seen a handful of times. Its target is unknown. Gene labels here are mouse ones. Sequencing ends 1 residue short of the CDR3 end; the germline J gene provides the rest. This entry comes from a study of tissue T cells after allogeneic stem cell transplantation. Study-level results: Tissue-detected TCR repertoire was only partly captured by blood and spleen T cells.

Some clones are missing from TCRdb's copy, which holds only in-frame ones; the method was immunoSEQ multiplex PCR. Found here are about 4,900 clones, 40% to 55% of them singletons; the top ten hold approximately 21%. Specified time point: mouse harvest day 14 after allogeneic transplant. Each mouse received 10^7 T-cell-depleted marrow cells plus 10^6 splenic CD5+ T cells by tail vein. Trimming at V came to 4 bases and at J to 7 bases, leaving 6 bases not matched to a gene. The germline V gene encodes CDR1 LGHDT and CDR2 YNNKQL (reference sequence). The CDR3 is 14 residues long. The chain joins TRBV4 to TRBJ2-5; 9 bases align to TRBD2. This clonotype was obtained from a female BALB/c mouse given C57BL/6 T cells with graft-versus-host disease after an allogeneic hematopoietic cell transplant. Sequencing input: gut tissue. Here the CDR3 reads CASSFWGGINTQYF. The sequenced part of the CDR3 DNA is TGTGCCAGCAGCTTTTGGGGGGGCATCAACACCCAGTAC. Complete variable domain (other parts from reference TRBV4 and TRBJ2-5): ETAVFQTPNYHVTQVGNEVSFNCKQTLGHDTMYWYKQDSKKLLKIMFSYNNKQLIVNETVPRRFSPQSSDKAHLNLRIKSVEPEDSAVYLCASSFWGGINTQYFGPGTRLLVL.